This T cell receptor (beta chain) was profiled in a study of graft-versus-host responses after intestinal transplantation (dated by TCRdb to the early 2020s). As for the study more broadly: The transplants that recipients received were multivisceral, liver-intestinal, or isolated intestinal. Bulk TCR-beta CDR3 sequencing was used to track graft-versus-host and host-versus-graft alloreactive T cell clones in the graft, circulation and bone marrow after intestinal transplantation. All recipients received anti-thymocyte globulin induction followed by maintenance tacrolimus and steroids for around three years. Samples from three later patients were sequenced in-house on an Illumina MiSeq with MiXCR processing rather than by the commercial service. Alloreactive clones were identified by sequencing pre-transplant mixed lymphocyte reaction products and comparing these products with unstimulated pre-transplant donor and recipient T cells. Donor T cell macrochimerism was defined as a peak of at least 4% donor T cells among recipient peripheral blood mononuclear cells. The cohort enrolled 20 to 30 intestinal transplant recipients including one retransplant, and a few patients lacking pretransplant specimens were excluded.

As to this clone: This receptor's antigen is unknown. The record has no base qualities; no much larger clone is one base away.

The sample's time point, from its label and the paper: cells obtained before transplantation from donor or recipient. CD3+CD4+ and CD3+CD8+ populations were FACS-sorted from unstimulated pre-transplant donor and recipient cells taken from spleen or lymph nodes. Overall study outcomes, separate from this receptor: High GvH to HvG T cell clonal ratios were observed in the allografts of patients with donor T cell macrochimerism. Early after transplant, declines in HvG clones were associated with peak levels of circulating GvH clones. GvH clones were found in recipient bone marrow, and some of the GvH clones appeared earlier in ileal mucosa or blood, which is consistent with an intestinal mucosal origin. The relatively low number and heterogeneity of intestinal transplant patients limited the conclusions.

Libraries were built with the immunoSEQ multiplex PCR assay. For most patients, genomic DNA was isolated with the Qiagen DNeasy Blood and Tissue Kit and sent frozen to Adaptive Biotechnologies for TCR sequencing. High-throughput TCR-beta CDR3 sequencing of genomic DNA from most patients was performed by Adaptive Biotechnologies. The authors processed their data as follows. TCR sequencing data were retrieved from Adaptive's ImmunoSEQ software for more than 15 patients, whereas a few other patients were processed with MiXCR and VDJtools. To correct CD4 versus CD8 sorting errors, sequences present in both subsets at a frequency ratio below 5:1 were removed. CDR3 nucleotide sequences shared by donor and recipient were removed because the origin of these sequences could not be assigned. To be classed as alloreactive, a clone needed at least 2-fold expansion over unstimulated cells and a minimum CFSE-low frequency of 0.002% (template counts) or 0.001% (read counts). Clones detected in sequenced pre-transplant spleen, lymph node, or MLR CFSE-low populations of the donor or recipient were defined as mappable. The cumulative frequency of alloreactive clones was calculated as a percentage of all sequences, weighted by copy number. In TCRdb, the immuneACCESS table is reduced to in-frame sequences with V and J assigned. These tables do not hold every clone; where another copy was compared, an unresolved V gene accounts for under half, and the others remain unexplained. The V and J calls and the clone size are those of that table, but D and trimming were determined from the DNA. This sample lists under 85,000 clones; approximately 94% were detected once. About 0.53% of the sample belongs to the ten largest clones.

V is clipped by 2 bases and J by 4 bases, and the sequence between their germline boundaries is 9 bases long. CDR1 SEHNR and CDR2 FQNEAQ are derived from the germline V gene (reference sequence). Inclusive of the bounding cysteine and phenylalanine, the CDR3 is 14 residues long. The DNA shown is the 42-base CDR3, in frame from base 1. This TCR was sampled from a human donor who received an intestinal transplant. The rearranged chain carries TRBV7-9 and TRBJ2-1; confidence is insufficient to name the D gene. The starting material was unstimulated CD8+ T cells sorted from spleen or lymph node cells, obtained before intestinal transplant. The CDR3 region has the sequence CASSLLYEYNEQFF. The bases read TGTGCCAGCAGCTTACTTTATGAGTACAATGAGCAGTTCTTC.